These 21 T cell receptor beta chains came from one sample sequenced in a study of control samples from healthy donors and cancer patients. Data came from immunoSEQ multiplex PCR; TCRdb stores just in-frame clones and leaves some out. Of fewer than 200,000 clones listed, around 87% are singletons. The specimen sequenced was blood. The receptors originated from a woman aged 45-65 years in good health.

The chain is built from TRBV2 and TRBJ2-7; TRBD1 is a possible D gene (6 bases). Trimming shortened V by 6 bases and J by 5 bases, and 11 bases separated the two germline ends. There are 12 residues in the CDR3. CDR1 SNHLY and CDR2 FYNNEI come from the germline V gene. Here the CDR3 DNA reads TGTGCCAGCAGGGATAGGGGGAACGAGCAGTACTTC. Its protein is CASRDRGNEQYF.

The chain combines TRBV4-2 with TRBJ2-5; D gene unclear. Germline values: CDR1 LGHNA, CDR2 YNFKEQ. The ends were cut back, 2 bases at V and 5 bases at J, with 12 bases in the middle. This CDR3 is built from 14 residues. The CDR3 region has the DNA TGTGCCAGCAGCCAAACCTTGGACGTGGAGACCCAGTACTTC. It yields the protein CASSQTLDVETQYF.

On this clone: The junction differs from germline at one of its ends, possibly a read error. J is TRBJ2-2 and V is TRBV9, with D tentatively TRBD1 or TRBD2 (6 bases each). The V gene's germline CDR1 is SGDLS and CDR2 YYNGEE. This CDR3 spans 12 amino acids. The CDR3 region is CASSVGGGQLFF. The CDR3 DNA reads TGTGCCAGCAGCGTGGGGGGCGGGCAGCTGTTTTTT.

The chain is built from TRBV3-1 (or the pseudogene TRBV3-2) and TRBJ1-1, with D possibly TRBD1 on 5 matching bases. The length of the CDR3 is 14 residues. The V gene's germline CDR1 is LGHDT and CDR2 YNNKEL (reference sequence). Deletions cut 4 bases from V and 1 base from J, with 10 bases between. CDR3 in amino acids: CASSPQGGNTEAFF. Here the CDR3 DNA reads TGTGCCAGCAGCCCCCAGGGAGGGAACACTGAAGCTTTCTTT.

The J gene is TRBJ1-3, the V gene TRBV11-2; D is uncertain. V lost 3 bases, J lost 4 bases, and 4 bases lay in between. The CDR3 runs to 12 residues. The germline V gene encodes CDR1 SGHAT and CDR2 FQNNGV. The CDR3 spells CASSLSGNTIYF. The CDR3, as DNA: TGTGCCAGCAGCTTGTCGGGAAACACCATATATTTT.

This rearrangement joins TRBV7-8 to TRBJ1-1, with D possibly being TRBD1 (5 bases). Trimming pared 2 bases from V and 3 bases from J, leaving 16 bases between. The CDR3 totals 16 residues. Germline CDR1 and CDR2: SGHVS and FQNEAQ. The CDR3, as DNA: TGTGCCAGCAGCTTAAGGGTCCGGGGCGGGGACACTGAAGCTTTCTTT. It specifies CASSLRVRGGDTEAFF. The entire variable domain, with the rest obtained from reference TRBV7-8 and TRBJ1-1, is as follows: GAGVSQSPRYKVAKRGQDVALRCDPISGHVSLFWYQQALGQGPEFLTYFQNEAQLDKSGLPSDRFFAERPEGSVSTLKIQRTQQEDSAVYLCASSLRVRGGDTEAFFGQGTRLTVV.

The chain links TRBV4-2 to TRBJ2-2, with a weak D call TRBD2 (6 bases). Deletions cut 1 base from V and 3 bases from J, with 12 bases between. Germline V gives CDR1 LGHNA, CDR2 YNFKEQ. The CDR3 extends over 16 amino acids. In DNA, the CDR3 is TGTGCCAGCAGCCAAGCTACTAGCCTGTACACCGGGGAGCTGTTTTTT. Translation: CASSQATSLYTGELFF.

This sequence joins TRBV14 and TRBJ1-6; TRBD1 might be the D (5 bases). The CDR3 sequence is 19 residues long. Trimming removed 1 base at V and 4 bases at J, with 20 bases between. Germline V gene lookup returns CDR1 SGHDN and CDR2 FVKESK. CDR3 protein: CASSQAGQGIPSYNSPLHF. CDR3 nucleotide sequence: TGTGCCAGCAGCCAAGCGGGCCAGGGTATCCCTTCTTATAATTCACCCCTCCACTTT.

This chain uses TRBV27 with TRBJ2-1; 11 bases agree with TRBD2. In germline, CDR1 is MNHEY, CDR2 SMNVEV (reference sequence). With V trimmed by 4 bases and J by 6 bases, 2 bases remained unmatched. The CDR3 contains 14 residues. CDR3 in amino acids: CASSSGLAGNEQFF. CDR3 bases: TGTGCCAGCAGTTCAGGACTAGCGGGCAATGAGCAGTTCTTC.

In nucleotides, the CDR3 is TGCAGTGCAAACTACAATGAGCAGTTCTTC. It codes for CSANYNEQFF. The J gene is TRBJ2-1, the V gene TRBV20-1; D gene ambiguous. The CDR3 is 10 amino acids. Germline V gene sequence: CDR1 DFQATT, CDR2 SNEGSKA (reference sequence). V shed 6 bases and J shed 3 bases, with 3 bases lying between them.

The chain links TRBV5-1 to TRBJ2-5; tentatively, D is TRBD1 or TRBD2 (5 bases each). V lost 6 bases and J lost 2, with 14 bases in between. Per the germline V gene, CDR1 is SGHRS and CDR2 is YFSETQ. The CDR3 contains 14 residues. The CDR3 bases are TGCGCCAGCATGGGTATGGGGGTTCAAGAGACCCAGTACTTC. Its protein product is CASMGMGVQETQYF. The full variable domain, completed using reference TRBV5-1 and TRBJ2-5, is KAGVTQTPRYLIKTRGQQVTLSCSPISGHRSVSWYQQTPGQGLQFLFEYFSETQRNKGNFPGRFSGRQFSNSRSEMNVSTLELGDSALYLCASMGMGVQETQYFGPGTRLLVL.

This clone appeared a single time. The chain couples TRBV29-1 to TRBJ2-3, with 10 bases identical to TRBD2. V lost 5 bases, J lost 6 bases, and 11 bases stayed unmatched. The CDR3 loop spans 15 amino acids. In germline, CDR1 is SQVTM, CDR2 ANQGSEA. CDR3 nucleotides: TGCAGCGTTCCTCTGACTAGCGGGTTATCGGATACGCAGTATTTT. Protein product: CSVPLTSGLSDTQYF.

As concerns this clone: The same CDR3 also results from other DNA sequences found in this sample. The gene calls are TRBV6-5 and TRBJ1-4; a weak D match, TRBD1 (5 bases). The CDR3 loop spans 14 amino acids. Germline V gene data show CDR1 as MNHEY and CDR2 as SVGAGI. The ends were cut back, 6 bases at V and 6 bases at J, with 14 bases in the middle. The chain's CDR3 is CASRPGTHDEKLFF. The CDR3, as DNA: TGTGCCAGCAGACCCGGGACTCACGATGAAAAACTGTTTTTT.

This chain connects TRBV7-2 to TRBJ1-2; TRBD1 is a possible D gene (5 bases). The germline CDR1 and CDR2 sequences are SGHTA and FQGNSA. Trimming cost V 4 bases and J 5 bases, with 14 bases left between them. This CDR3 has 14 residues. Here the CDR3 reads CASSSLKGLYGYTF. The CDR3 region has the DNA TGTGCCAGCAGCTCGCTCAAGGGGTTATATGGCTACACCTTC.

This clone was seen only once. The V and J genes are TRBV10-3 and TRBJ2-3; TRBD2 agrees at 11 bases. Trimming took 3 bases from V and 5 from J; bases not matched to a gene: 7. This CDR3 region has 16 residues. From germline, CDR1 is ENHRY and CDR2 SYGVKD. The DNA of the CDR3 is TGTGCCATCAGTGATGTAGCTAGCGGGAGGCGAGATACGCAGTATTTT. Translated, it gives CAISDVASGRRDTQYF.

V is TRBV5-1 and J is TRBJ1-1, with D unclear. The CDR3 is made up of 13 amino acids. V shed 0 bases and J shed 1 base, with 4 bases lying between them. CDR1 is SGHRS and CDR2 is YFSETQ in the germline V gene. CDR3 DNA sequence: TGCGCCAGCAGCTTGGCGGCGAACACTGAAGCTTTCTTT. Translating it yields CASSLAANTEAFF.

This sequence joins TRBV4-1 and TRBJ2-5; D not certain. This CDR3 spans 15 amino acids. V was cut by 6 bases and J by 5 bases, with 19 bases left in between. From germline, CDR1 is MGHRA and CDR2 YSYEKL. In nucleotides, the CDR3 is TGCGCCAGCAGTTTAGCTAGGGTGAACCGGGAGACCCAGTACTTC. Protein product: CASSLARVNRETQYF.

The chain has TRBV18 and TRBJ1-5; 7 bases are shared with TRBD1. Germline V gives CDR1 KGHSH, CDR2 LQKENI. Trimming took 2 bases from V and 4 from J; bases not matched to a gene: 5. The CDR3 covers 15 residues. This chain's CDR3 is CASSPTDRINQPQHF. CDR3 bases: TGTGCCAGCTCACCAACGGACAGGATTAATCAGCCCCAGCATTTT.

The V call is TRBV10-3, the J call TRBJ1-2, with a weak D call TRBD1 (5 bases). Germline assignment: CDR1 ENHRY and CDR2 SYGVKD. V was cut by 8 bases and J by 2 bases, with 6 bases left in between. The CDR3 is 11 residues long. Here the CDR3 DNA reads TGTGCCATCCGGGGGAACTATGGCTACACCTTC. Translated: CAIRGNYGYTF.

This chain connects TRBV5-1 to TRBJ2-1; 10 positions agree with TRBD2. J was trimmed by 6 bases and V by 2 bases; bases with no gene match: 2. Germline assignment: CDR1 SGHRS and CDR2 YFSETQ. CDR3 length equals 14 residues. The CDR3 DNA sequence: TGCGCCAGCAGCTTAGCGGGAGGGGTCAATGAGCAGTTCTTC. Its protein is CASSLAGGVNEQFF.

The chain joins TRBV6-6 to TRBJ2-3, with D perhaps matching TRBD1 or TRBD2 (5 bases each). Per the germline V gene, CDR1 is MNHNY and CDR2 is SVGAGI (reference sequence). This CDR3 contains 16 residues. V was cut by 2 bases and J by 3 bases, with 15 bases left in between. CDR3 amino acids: CASSYASGTGTDTQYF. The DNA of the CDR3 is TGTGCCAGCAGTTACGCCTCCGGGACGGGGACAGATACGCAGTATTTT.